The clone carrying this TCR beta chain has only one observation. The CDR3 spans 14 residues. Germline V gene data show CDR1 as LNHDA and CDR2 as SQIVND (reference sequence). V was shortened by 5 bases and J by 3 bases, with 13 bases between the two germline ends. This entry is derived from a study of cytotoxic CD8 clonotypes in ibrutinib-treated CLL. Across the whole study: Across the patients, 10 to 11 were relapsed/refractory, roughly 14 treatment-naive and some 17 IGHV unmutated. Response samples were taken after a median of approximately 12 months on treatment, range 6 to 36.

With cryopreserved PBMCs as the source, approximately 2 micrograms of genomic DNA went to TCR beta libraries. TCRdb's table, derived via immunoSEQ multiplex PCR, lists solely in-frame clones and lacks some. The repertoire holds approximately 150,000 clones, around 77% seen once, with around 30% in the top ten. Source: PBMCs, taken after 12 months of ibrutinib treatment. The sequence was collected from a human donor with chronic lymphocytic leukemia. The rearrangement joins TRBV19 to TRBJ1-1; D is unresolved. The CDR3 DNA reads TGTGCCAGTAGTGCCTGGGAGGATCACACTGAAGCTTTCTTT. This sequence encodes CASSAWEDHTEAFF.